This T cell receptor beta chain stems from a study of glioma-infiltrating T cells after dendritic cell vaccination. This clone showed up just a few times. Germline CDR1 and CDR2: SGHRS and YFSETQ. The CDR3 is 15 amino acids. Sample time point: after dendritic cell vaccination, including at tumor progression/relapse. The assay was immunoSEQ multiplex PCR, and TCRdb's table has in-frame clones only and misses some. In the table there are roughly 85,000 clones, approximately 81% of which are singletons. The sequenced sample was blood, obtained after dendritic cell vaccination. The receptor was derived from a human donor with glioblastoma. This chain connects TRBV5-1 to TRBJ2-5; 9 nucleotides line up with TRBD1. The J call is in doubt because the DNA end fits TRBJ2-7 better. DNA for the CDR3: TGCGCCAGCAGCGTGGGACAGGGAATAATTGACGAGCAGTACTTC. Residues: CASSVGQGIIDEQYF.